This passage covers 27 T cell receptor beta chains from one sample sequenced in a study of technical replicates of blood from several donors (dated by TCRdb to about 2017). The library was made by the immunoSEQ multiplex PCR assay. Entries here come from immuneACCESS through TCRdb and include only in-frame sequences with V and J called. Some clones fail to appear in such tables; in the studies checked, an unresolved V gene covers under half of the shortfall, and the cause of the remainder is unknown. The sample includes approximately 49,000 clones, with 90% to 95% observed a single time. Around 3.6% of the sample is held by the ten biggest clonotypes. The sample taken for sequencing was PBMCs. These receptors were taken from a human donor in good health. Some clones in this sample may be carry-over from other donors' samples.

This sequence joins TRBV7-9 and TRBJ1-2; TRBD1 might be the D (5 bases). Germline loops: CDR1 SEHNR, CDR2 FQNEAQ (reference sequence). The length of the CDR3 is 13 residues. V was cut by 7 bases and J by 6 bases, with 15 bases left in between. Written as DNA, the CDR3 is TGTGCCAGCACTGAAGGGGCAAACAATGGCTACACCTTC. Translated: CASTEGANNGYTF.

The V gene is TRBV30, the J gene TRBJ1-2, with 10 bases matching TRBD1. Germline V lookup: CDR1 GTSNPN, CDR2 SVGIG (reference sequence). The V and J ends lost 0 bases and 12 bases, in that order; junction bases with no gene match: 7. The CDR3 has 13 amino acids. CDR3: CAWSVPDRGHHTF. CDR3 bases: TGTGCCTGGAGTGTACCTGACAGGGGGCATCACACCTTC.

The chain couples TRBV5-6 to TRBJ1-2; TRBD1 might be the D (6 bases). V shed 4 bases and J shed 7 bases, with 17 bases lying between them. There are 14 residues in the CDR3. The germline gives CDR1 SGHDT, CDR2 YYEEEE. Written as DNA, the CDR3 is TGTGCCAGCAGCCGTGGGGCAGGGGCTCGTGGCTACACCTTC. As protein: CASSRGAGARGYTF.

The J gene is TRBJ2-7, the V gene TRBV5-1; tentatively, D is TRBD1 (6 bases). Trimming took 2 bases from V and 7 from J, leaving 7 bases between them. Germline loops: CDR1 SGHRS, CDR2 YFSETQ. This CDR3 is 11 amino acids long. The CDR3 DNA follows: TGCGCCAGCAGCTTTGACAGGGAGCAGTACTTC. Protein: CASSFDREQYF.

This CDR3 reads CATRPGTGVHTIYF. CDR3 coding DNA: TGTGCCACCCGCCCCGGGACAGGGGTACACACCATATATTTT. The chain recombines TRBV6-6 with TRBJ1-3; 10 nucleotides line up with TRBD1. The trim removed 10 bases at V and 8 bases at J, leaving 11 bases unmatched. The germline gives CDR1 MNHNY, CDR2 SVGAGI (reference sequence). The CDR3 is 14 residues long.

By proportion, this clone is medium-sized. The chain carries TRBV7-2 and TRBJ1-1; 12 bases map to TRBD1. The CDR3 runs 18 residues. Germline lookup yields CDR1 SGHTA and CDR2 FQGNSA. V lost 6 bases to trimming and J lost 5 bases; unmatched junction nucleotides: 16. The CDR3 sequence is CASSPYSRDRGLYTEAFF. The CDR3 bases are TGTGCCAGCAGTCCCTATTCACGGGACAGGGGGCTTTATACTGAAGCTTTCTTT.

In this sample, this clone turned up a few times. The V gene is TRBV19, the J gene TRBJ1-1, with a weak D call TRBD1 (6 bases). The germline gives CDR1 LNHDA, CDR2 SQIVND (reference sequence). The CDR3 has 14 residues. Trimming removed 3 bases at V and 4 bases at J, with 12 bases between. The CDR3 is CASSIGGRSTEAFF. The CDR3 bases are TGTGCCAGTAGTATCGGGGGGCGGAGCACTGAAGCTTTCTTT.

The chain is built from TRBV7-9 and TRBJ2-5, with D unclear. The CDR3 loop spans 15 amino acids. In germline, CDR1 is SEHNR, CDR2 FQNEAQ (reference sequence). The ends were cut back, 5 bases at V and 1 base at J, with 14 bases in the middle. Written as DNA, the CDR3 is TGTGCCAGCAGCACCCTATTCCGAGTCCAAGAGACCCAGTACTTC. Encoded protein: CASSTLFRVQETQYF.

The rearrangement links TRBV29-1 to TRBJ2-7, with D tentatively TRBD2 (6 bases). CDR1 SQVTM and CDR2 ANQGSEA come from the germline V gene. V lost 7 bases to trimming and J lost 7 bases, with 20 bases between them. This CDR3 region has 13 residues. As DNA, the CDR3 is TGCAGCGGCCTCCTCGGGAGCTCCGAGGAGCAGTACTTC. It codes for CSGLLGSSEEQYF.

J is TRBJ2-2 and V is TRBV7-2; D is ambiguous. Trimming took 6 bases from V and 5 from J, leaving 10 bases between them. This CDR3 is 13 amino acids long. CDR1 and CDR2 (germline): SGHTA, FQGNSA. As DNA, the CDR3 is TGTGCCAGCAGACCGACTGGGACCGGGGAGCTGTTTTTT. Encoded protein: CASRPTGTGELFF. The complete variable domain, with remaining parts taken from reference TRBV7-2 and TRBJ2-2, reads GAGVSQSPSNKVTEKGKDVELRCDPISGHTALYWYRQSLGQGLEFLIYFQGNSAPDKSGLPSDRFSAERTGGSVSTLTIQRTQQEDSAVYLCASRPTGTGELFFGEGSRLTVL.

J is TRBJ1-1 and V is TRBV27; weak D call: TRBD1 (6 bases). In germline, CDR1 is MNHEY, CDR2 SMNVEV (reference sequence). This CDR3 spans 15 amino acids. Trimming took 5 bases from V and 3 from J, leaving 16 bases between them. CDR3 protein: CASSLSGGAHTEAFF. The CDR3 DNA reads TGTGCCAGCAGTCTCAGTGGGGGGGCACACACTGAAGCTTTCTTT.

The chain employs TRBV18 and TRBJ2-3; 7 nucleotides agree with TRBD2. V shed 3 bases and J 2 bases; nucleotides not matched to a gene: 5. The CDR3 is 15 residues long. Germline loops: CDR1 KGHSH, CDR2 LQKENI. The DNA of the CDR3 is TGTGCCAGCTCACCGTCTAGCGGCTACACAGATACGCAGTATTTT. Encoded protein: CASSPSSGYTDTQYF.

The CDR3 DNA reads TGTGCCAGTAGTCCGGTGGGAGGCAACCCCTACGAGCAGTACTTC. Translated, it gives CASSPVGGNPYEQYF. The chain combines TRBV19 with TRBJ2-7; the D gene is possibly TRBD2 (6 bases). The CDR3 consists of 15 residues. V was trimmed by 5 bases and J by 2 bases, leaving 16 bases between them. Germline loops: CDR1 LNHDA, CDR2 SQIVND (reference sequence).

The CDR3 sequence: CSPQGQGAFF. DNA of the CDR3: TGCAGCCCTCAAGGGCAGGGAGCTTTCTTT. The rearrangement links TRBV20-1 to TRBJ1-1; perhaps TRBD1 as D (5 bases). Germline CDR1 and CDR2: DFQATT and SNEGSKA (reference sequence). This CDR3 contains 10 residues.

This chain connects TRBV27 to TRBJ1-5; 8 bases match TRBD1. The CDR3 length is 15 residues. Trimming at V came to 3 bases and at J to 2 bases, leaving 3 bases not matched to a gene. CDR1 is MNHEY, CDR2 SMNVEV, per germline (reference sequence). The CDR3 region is CASSFQGAGNQPQHF. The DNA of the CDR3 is TGTGCCAGCAGTTTCCAGGGGGCTGGCAATCAGCCCCAGCATTTT.

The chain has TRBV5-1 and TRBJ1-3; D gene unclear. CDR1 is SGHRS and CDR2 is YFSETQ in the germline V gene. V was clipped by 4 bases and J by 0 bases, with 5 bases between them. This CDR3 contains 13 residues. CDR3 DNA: TGCGCCAGCAGCACGGGCTCTGGAAACACCATATATTTT. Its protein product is CASSTGSGNTIYF. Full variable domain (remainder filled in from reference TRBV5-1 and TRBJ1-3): KAGVTQTPRYLIKTRGQQVTLSCSPISGHRSVSWYQQTPGQGLQFLFEYFSETQRNKGNFPGRFSGRQFSNSRSEMNVSTLELGDSALYLCASSTGSGNTIYFGEGSWLTVV.

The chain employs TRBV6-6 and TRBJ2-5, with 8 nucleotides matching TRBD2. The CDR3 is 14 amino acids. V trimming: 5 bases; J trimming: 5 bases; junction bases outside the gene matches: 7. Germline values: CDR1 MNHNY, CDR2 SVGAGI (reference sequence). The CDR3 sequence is CASSTAGGRETQYF. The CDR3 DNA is TGTGCCAGCAGTACGGCGGGGGGTCGGGAGACCCAGTACTTC.

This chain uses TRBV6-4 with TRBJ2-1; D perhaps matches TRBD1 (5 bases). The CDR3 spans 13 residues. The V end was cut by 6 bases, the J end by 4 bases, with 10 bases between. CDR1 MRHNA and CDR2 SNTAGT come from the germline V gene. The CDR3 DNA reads TGTGCCAGCAGACCAAGACAGTACAATGAGCAGTTCTTC. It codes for CASRPRQYNEQFF.

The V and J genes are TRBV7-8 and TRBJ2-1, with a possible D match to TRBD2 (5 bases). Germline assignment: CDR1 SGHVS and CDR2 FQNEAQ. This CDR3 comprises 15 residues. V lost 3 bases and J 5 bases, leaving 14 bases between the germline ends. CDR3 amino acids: CASSFYDFGDNEQFF. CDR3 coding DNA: TGTGCCAGCAGCTTTTATGACTTCGGGGACAATGAGCAGTTCTTC.

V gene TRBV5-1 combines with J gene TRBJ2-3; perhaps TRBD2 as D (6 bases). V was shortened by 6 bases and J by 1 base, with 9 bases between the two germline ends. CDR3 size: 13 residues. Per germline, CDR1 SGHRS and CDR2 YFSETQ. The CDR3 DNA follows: TGCGCCAGCAAGCCTAGCGGCACAGATACGCAGTATTTT. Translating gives CASKPSGTDTQYF.

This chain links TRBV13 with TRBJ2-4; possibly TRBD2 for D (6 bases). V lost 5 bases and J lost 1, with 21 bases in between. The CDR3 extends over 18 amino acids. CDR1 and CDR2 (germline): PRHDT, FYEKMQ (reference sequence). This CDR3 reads CASSPRPARAGAKNIQYF. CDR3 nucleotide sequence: TGTGCCAGCAGCCCCCGTCCCGCCAGGGCGGGGGCCAAAAACATTCAGTACTTC.

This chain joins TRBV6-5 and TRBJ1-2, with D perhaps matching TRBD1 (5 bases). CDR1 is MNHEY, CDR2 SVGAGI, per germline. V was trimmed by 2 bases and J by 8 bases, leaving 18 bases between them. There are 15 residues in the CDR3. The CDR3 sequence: CASSYTPAGEGGYTF. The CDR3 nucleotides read TGTGCCAGCAGTTACACCCCCGCGGGGGAGGGAGGCTACACCTTC.

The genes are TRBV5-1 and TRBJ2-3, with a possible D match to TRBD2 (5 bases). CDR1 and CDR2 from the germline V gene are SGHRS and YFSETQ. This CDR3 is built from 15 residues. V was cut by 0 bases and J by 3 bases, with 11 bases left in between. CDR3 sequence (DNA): TGCGCCAGCAGCTTGGGGAGGCCAAATACAGATACGCAGTATTTT. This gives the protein CASSLGRPNTDTQYF.

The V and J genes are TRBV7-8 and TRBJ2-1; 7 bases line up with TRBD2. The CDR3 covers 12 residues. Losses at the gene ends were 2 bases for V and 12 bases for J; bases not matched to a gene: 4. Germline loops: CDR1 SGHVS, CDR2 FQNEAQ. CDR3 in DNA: TGTGCCAGCAGCTTAACTAGCGTGGTGCAGTTCTTC. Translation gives CASSLTSVVQFF.

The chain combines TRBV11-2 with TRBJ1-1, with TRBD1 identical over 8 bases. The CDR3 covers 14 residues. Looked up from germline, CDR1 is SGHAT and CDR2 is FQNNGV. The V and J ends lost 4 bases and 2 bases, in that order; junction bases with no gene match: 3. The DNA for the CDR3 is TGTGCCAGCAGCTGGACAGGGATCAACACTGAAGCTTTCTTT. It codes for CASSWTGINTEAFF.

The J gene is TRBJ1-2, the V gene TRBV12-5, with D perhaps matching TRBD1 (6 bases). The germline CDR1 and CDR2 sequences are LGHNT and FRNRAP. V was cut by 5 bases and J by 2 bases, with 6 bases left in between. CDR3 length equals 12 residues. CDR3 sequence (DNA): TGTGCTAGTGGTGGACAGAACTATGGCTACACCTTC. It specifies CASGGQNYGYTF.

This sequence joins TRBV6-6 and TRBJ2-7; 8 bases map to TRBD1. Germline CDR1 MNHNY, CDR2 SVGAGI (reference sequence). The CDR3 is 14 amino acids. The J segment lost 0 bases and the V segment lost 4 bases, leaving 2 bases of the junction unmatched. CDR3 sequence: CASSLTGGSYEQYF. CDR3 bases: TGTGCCAGCAGTTTAACAGGGGGCTCCTACGAGCAGTACTTC.